The TCR beta chain under discussion was sequenced for a study of blood T cell repertoires in COVID-19. Turning to the study itself: The United States, Italy and Spain were the sources of the acute and convalescent COVID-19 samples. PBMCs, B-cell-depleted T cells, or T cells provided the cDNA or gDNA that made up the material.

In the original analysis: By means of reference gene primer amplification, nucleated cell counts were estimated. TCRdb keeps only in-frame clones here, not all; method: immunoSEQ multiplex PCR. From that table come the V and J calls and clone size; the DNA was used to work out D and trimming. The sample has around 100,000 clones; 88% are singletons. Trimming took off 1 base at V and 7 bases at J, with 4 bases between the two ends. Germline CDR1 and CDR2: SGHAT and FQNNGV. The CDR3 extends over 11 amino acids. The sequence was obtained from a human donor in a cohort sampled during active COVID-19. Sequenced material: peripheral blood. This rearrangement joins TRBV11-2 to TRBJ1-2; D is ambiguous. The CDR3 DNA is TGTGCCAGCAGCTTAGGCGCTGGCTACACCTTC. Its translation is CASSLGAGYTF.